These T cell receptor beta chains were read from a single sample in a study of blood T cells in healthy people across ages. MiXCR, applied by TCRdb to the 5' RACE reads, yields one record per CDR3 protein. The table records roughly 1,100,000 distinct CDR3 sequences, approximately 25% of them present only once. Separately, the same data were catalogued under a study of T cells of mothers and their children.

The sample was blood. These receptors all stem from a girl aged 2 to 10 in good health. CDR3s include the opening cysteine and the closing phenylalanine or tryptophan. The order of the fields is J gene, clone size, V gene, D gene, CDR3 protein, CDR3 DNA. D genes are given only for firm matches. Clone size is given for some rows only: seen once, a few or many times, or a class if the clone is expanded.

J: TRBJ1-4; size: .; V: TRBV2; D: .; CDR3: CASLAASREKLFF; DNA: TGTGCCAGCCTCGCGGCTTCGAGGGAAAAACTGTTTTTT
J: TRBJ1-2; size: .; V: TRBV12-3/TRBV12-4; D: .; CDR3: CASSFYIPRDGYTF; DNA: TGTGCCAGCAGTTTTTACATCCCCAGGGATGGCTACACCTTC
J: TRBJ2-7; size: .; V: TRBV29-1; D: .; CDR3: CSVVSGYLYEQYF; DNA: TGCAGCGTTGTATCGGGTTATCTGTACGAGCAGTACTTC
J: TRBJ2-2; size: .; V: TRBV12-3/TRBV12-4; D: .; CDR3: CASRRLNTGELFF; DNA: TGTGCCAGCAGAAGACTCAACACCGGGGAGCTGTTTTTT
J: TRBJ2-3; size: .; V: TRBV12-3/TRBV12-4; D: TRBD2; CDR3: CASSWGASGGLRADTQYF; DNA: TGTGCCAGCAGTTGGGGGGCTAGCGGGGGTTTAAGGGCAGATACGCAGTATTTT
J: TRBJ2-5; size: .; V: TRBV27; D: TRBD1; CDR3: CASSPWTGAVGKTQYF; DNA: TGTGCCAGCAGTCCGTGGACAGGGGCTGTAGGAAAGACCCAGTACTTC
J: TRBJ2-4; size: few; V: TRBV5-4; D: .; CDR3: CASSPTGGDPSIQYF; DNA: TGTGCCAGCAGCCCTACAGGAGGGGACCCAAGCATTCAGTACTTC
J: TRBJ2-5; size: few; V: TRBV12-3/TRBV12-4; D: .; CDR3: CASSFSENQETQYF; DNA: TGTGCCAGCAGTTTCTCGGAAAACCAAGAGACCCAGTACTTC
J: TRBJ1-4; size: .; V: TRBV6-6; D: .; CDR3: CASTSGEKLFF; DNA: TGTGCCAGCACCTCCGGAGAAAAACTGTTTTTT
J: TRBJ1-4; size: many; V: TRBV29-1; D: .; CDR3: CSGTGALEEKLFF; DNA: TGCAGCGGAACCGGGGCGTTGGAGGAAAAACTGTTTTTT
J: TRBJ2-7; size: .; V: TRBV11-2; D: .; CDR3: CASSQAFVSEQYF; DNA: TGTGCCAGCAGCCAAGCCTTTGTTTCCGAGCAGTACTTC
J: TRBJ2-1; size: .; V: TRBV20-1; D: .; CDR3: CSAPPLLGGNEQFF; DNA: TGCAGTGCACCGCCCCTGCTAGGGGGCAATGAGCAGTTCTTC
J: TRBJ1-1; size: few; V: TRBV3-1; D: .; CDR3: CASSRRTEAFF; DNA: TGTGCCAGCAGCCGAAGGACTGAAGCTTTCTTT
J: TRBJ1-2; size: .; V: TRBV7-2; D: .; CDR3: CASSLGGDPFYGYTF; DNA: TGTGCCAGCAGCTTAGGAGGGGATCCTTTCTATGGCTACACCTTC
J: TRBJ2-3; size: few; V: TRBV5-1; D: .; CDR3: CASNPTPLSRLTDTQYF; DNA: TGCGCCAGCAACCCGACTCCACTATCTCGGCTCACAGATACGCAGTATTTT
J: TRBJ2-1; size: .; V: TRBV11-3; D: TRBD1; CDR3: CASNTPGQGAVEQFF; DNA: TGTGCCAGCAACACACCGGGACAGGGGGCGGTTGAGCAGTTCTTC
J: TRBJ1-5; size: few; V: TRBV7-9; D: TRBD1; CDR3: CASSSGDSSNQPQHF; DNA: TGTGCCAGCAGCTCCGGGGACAGTAGTAATCAGCCCCAGCATTTT
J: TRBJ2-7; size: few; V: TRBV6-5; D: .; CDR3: CASRKQGGEQYF; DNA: TGTGCCAGCAGAAAACAGGGCGGCGAGCAGTACTTC
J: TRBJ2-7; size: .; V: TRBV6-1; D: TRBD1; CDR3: CASRGQGSTYEQYF; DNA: TGTGCCAGCAGAGGACAGGGCTCAACCTACGAGCAGTACTTC
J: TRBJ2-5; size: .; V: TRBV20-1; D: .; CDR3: CSARDPRGLETQYF; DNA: TGCAGTGCTAGAGATCCTAGGGGCCTAGAGACCCAGTACTTC
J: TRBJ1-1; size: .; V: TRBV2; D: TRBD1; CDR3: CASRDRGDPANTEAFF; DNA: TGTGCCAGCCGGGACAGGGGGGATCCAGCGAACACTGAAGCTTTCTTT
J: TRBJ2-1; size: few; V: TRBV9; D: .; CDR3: CASSVDSLRSGNEQFF; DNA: TGTGCCAGCAGCGTAGATAGTTTGAGATCGGGCAATGAGCAGTTCTTC
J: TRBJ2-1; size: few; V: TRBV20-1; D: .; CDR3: CSASKGQGEKFF; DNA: TGCAGTGCTAGTAAGGGGCAGGGTGAGAAGTTCTTC
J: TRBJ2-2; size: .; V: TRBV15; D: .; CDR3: CATQGDDGTGELFF; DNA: TGTGCCACACAGGGTGATGATGGCACCGGGGAGCTGTTTTTT
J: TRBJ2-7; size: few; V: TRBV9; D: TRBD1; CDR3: CASSVSGGSGEQYF; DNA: TGTGCCAGCAGCGTATCAGGGGGCTCTGGCGAGCAGTACTTC
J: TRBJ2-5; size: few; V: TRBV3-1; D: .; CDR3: CASSQAEEETQYF; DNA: TGTGCCAGCAGCCAAGCCGAGGAGGAGACCCAGTACTTC
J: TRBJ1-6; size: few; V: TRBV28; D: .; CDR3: CASSSFSSYNSPLHF; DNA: TGTGCCAGCAGTTCCTTTAGCTCCTATAATTCACCCCTCCACTTC
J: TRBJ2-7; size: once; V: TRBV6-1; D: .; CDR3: CASSCFWVYEQYF; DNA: TGTGCCAGCAGCTGCTTTTGGGTCTACGAGCAGTACTTC
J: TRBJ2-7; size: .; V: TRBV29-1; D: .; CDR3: CSVARGTAYEQYF; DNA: TGCAGCGTTGCCAGGGGAACCGCCTACGAGCAGTACTTC
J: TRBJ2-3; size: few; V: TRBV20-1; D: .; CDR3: CSASGQPRTDTQYF; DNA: TGCAGTGCTAGTGGACAGCCCCGCACAGATACGCAGTATTTT
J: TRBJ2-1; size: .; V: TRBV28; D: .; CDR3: CASSFGSGDLNEQFF; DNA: TGTGCCAGCAGTTTCGGTAGCGGAGATCTCAATGAGCAGTTCTTC
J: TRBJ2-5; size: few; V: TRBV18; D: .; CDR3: CASSPWTEKQETQYF; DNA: TGTGCCAGCTCACCATGGACGGAGAAACAAGAGACCCAGTACTTC
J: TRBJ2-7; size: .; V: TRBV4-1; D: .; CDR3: CASSHPGRGEQYF; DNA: TGCGCCAGCAGCCACCCCGGACGGGGCGAGCAGTACTTC
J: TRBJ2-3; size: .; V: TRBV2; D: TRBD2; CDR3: CASSDEAGATDTQYF; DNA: TGTGCCAGCAGTGACGAAGCGGGGGCCACAGATACGCAGTATTTT
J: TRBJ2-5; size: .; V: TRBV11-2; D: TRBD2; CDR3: CASSAAGTSLEETQYF; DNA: TGTGCCAGCAGCGCGGCGGGGACTAGTTTAGAAGAGACCCAGTACTTC
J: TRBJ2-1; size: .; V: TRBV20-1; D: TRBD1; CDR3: CSAIGGYSYNEQFF; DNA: TGCAGTGCTATAGGGGGCTACTCCTACAATGAGCAGTTCTTC
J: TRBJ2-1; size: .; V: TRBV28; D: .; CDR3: CASSSVVYEQFF; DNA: TGTGCCAGCAGTTCGGTAGTGTATGAGCAGTTCTTC
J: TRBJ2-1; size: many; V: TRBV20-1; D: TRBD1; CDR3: CSARGQGVGFEQFF; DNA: TGCAGTGCTAGGGGGCAGGGGGTAGGGTTTGAGCAGTTCTTC